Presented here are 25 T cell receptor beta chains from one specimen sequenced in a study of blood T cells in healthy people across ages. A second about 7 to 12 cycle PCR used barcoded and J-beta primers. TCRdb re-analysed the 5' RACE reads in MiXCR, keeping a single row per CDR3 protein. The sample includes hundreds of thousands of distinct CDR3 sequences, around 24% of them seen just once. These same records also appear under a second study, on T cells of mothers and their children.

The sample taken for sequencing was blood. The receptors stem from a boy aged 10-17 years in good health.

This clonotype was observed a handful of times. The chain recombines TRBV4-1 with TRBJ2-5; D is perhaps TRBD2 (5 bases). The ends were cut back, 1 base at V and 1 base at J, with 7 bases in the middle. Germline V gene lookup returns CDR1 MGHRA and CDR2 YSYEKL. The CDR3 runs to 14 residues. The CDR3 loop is CASSQAGSQETQYF. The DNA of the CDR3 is TGCGCCAGCAGCCAAGCGGGGTCCCAAGAGACCCAGTACTTC.

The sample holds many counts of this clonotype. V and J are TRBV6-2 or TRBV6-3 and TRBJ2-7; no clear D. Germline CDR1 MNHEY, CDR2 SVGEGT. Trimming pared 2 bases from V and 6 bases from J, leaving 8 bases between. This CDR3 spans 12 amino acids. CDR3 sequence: CASSYMTSEQYF. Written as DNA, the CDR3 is TGTGCCAGCAGTTACATGACCTCCGAGCAGTACTTC.

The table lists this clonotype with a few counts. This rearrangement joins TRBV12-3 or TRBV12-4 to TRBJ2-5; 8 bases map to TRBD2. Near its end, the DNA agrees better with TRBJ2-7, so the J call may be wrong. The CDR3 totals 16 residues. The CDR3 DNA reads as TGTGCCAGCAGTTGGGGCGGGGGGTTAAGCTCCTACGAGCAGTACTTC. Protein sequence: CASSWGGGLSSYEQYF.

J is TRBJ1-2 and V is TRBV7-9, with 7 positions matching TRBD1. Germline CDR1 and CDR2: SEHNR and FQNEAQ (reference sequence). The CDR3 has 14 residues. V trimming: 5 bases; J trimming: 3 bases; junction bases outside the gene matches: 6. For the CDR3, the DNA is TGTGCCAGCAGCCCCCAGGGGGGGCACTATGGCTACACCTTC. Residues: CASSPQGGHYGYTF.

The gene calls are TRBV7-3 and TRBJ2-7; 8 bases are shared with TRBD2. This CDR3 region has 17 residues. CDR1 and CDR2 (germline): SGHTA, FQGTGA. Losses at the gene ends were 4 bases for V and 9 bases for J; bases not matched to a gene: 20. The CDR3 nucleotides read TGTGCCAGCAGCTCAGAAACTGAGCGGGGGACCCTACGAGGGCAGTACTTC. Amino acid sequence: CASSSETERGTLRGQYF.

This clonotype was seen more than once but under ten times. The CDR3 nucleotides are TGTGCCAGCAGTGAGTTAGCGGGAGGGTCTGGGAGTGAGCAGTTCTTC. It encodes CASSELAGGSGSEQFF. The rearrangement uses TRBV25-1 and TRBJ2-5; TRBD2 aligns across 11 bases. The J call is uncertain, as TRBJ2-1 better fits the DNA end. CDR1 and CDR2 from the germline V gene are MGHDK and SYGVNS. The CDR3 extends over 16 amino acids.

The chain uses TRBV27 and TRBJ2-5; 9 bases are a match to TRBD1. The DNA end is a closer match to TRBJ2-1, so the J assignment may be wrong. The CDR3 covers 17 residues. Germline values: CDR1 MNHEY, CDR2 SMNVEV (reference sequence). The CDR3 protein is CASSLNTGQGRGNEQFF. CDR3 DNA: TGTGCCAGCAGTTTAAATACGGGACAGGGACGAGGCAATGAGCAGTTCTTC.

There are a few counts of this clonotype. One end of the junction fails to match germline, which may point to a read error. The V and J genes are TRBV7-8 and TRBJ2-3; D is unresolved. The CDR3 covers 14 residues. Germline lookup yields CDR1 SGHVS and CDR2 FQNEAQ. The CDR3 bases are TGTGCCAGCAGCTTGATGAGAGCCGCAGACACGCAGTATTTT. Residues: CASSLMRAADTQYF.

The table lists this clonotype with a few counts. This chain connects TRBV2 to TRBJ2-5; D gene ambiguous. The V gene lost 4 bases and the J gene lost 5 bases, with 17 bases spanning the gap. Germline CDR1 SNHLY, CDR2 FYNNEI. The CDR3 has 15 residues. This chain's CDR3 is CASSVDGVRMETQYF. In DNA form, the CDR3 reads TGTGCCAGCAGTGTGGACGGAGTTAGGATGGAGACCCAGTACTTC.

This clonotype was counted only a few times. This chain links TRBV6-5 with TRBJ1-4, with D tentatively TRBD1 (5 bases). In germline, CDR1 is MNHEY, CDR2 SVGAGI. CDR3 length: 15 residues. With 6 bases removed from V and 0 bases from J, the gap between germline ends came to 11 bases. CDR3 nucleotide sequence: TGTGCCAGCAGATCAGACAGCGCAACTAATGAAAAACTGTTTTTT. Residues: CASRSDSATNEKLFF.

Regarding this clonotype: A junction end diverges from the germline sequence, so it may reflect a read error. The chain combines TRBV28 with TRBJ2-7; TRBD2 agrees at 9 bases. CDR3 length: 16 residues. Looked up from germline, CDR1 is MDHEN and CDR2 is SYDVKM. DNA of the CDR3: TGTGTCAGCAGTCCCCTTGTTGCGGGAGGGCCCTACGAGCAGTACTTC. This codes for CVSSPLVAGGPYEQYF.

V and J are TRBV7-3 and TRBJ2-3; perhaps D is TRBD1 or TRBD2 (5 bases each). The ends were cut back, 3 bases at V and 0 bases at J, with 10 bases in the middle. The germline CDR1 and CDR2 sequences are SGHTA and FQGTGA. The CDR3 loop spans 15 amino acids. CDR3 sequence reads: CASSLRGLSTDTQYF. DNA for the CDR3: TGTGCCAGCAGCTTGAGGGGCCTCAGCACAGATACGCAGTATTTT.

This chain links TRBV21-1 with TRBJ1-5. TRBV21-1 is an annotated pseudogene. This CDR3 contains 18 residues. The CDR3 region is CARHPGHSLTELNQPQHF. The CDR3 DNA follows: TGTGCCCGCCACCCCGGGCACTCTTTGACAGAACTAAATCAGCCCCAGCATTTT.

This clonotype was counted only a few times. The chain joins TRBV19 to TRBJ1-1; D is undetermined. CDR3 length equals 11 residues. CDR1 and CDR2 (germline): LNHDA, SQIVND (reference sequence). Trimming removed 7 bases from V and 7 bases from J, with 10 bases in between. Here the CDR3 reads CASNVPGEAFF. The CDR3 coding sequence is TGTGCCAGTAACGTACCGGGTGAAGCTTTCTTT.

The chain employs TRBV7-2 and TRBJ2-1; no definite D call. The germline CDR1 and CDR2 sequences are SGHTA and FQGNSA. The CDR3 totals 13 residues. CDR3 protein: CPHPGTENNEQFF. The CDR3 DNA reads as TGTCCCCATCCCGGAACCGAAAACAATGAGCAGTTCTTC.

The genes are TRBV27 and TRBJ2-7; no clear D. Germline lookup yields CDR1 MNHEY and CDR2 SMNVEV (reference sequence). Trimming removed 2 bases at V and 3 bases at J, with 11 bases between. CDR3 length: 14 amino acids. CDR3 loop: CASSLVNRDYEQYF. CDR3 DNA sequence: TGTGCCAGCAGTTTAGTCAACAGAGACTACGAGCAGTACTTC.

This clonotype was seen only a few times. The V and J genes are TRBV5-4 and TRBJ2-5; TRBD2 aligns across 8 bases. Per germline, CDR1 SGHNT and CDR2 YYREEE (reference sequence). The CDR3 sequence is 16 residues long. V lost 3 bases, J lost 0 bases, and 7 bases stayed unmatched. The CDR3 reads CASSSVSGGHQETQYF. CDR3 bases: TGTGCCAGCAGCTCGGTGAGCGGGGGCCACCAAGAGACCCAGTACTTC. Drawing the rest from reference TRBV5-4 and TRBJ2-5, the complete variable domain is ETGVTQSPTHLIKTRGQQVTLRCSSQSGHNTVSWYQQALGQGPQFIFQYYREEENGRGNFPPRFSGLQFPNYSSELNVNALELDDSALYLCASSSVSGGHQETQYFGPGTRLLVL.

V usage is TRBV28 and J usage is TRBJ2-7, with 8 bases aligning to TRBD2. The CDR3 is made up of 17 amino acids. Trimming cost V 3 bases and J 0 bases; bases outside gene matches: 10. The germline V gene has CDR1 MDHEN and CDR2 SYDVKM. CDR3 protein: CASSFGNQRESSYEQYF. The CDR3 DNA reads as TGTGCCAGCAGTTTCGGTAACCAGCGGGAGAGCTCCTACGAGCAGTACTTC.

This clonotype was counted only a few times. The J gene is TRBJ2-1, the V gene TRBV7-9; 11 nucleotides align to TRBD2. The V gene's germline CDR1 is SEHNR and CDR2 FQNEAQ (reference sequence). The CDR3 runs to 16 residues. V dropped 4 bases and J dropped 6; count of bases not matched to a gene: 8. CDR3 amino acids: CASSSTGTSGGNEQFF. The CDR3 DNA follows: TGTGCCAGCAGCTCAACCGGGACTAGCGGAGGCAATGAGCAGTTCTTC.

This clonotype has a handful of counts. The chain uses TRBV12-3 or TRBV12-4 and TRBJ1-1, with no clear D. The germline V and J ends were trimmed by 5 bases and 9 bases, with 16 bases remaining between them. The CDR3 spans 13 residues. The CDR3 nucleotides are TGTGCCAGCAGTCCAGAAGGTATGGGAAAAGCTTTCTTT. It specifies CASSPEGMGKAFF.

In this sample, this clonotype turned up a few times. The CDR3 loop reads CASSPGTSVDEQFF. In DNA, the CDR3 is TGTGCCAGCAGCCCCGGGACTAGCGTAGATGAGCAGTTCTTC. The chain joins TRBV21-1 to TRBJ2-1; TRBD2 is taken as the D call from the table, unchecked against the DNA. TRBV21-1 corresponds to a pseudogene. This CDR3 region has 14 residues.

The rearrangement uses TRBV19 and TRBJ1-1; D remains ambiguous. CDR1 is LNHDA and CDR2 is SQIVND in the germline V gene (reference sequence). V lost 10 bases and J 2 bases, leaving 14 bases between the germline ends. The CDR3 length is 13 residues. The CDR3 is CATTGWENTEAFF. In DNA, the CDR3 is TGTGCCACCACGGGGTGGGAAAACACTGAAGCTTTCTTT.

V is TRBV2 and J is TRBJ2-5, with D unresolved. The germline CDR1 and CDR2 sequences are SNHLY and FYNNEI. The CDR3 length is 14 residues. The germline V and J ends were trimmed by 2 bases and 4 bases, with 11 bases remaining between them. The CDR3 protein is CASSEIRVGETQYF. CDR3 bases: TGTGCCAGCAGTGAAATCCGCGTGGGAGAGACCCAGTACTTC.

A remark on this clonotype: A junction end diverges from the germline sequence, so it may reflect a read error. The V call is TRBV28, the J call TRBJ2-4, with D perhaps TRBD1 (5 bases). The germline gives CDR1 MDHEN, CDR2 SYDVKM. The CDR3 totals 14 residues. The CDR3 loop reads CASIAGPPKDIQYF. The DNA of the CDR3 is TGTGCCAGCATCGCAGGGCCGCCCAAAGACATTCAGTACTTC.

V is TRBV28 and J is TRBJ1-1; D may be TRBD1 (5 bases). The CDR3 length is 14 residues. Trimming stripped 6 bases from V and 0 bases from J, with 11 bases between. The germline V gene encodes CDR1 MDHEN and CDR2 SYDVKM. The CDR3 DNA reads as TGTGCCAGCAGGCGCACGACAGTGAACACTGAAGCTTTCTTT. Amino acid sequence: CASRRTTVNTEAFF.